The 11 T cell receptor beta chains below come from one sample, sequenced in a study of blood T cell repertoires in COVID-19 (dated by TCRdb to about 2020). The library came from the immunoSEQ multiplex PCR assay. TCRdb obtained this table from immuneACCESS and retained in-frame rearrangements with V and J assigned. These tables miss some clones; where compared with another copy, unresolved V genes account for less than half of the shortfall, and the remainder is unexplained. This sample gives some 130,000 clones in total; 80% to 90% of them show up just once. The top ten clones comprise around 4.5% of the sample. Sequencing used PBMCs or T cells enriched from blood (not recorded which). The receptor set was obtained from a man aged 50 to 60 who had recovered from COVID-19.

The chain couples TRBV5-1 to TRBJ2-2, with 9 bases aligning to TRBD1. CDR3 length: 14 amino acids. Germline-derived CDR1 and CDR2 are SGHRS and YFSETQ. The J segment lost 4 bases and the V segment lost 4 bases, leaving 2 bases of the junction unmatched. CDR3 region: CASSTGQGTGELFF. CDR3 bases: TGCGCCAGCAGCACGGGACAGGGCACCGGGGAGCTGTTTTTT.

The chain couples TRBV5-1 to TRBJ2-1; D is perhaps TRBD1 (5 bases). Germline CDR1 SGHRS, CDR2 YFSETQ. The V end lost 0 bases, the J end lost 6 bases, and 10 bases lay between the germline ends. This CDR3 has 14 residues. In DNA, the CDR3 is TGCGCCAGCAGCTTGGCGGCAGGGTCCAATGAGCAGTTCTTC. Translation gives CASSLAAGSNEQFF.

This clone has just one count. In DNA, the CDR3 is TGTGCCAGCAGTCCACGGGGGGAAAGAAGGAATAATTCACCCCTCCACTTT. Its translation is CASSPRGERRNNSPLHF. The J gene is TRBJ1-6, the V gene TRBV7-2, with D maybe TRBD1 (5 bases). The CDR3 has 17 amino acids. V was clipped by 6 bases and J by 5 bases, with 20 bases between them. CDR1 is SGHTA and CDR2 is FQGNSA in the germline V gene.

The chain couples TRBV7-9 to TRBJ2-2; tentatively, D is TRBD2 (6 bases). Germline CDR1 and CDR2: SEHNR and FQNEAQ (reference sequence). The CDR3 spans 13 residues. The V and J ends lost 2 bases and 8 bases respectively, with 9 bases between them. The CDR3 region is CASSLQEGGELFF. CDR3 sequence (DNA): TGTGCCAGCAGCTTACAGGAGGGAGGGGAGCTGTTTTTT.

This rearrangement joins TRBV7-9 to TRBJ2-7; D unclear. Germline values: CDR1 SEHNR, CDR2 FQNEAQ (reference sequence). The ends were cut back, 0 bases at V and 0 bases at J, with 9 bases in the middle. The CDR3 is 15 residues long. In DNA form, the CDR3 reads TGTGCCAGCAGCTTAGCCCCGCAGGACTCCTACGAGCAGTACTTC. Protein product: CASSLAPQDSYEQYF.

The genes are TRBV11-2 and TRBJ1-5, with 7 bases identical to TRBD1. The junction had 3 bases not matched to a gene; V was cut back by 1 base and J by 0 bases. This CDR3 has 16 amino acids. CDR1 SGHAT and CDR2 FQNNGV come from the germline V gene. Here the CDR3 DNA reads TGTGCCAGCAGCTTAGGTACAGGGGATAGCAATCAGCCCCAGCATTTT. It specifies CASSLGTGDSNQPQHF. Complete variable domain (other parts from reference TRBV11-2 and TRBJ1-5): EAGVAQSPRYKIIEKRQSVAFWCNPISGHATLYWYQQILGQGPKLLIQFQNNGVVDDSQLPKDRFSAERLKGVDSTLKIQPAKLEDSAVYLCASSLGTGDSNQPQHFGDGTRLSIL.

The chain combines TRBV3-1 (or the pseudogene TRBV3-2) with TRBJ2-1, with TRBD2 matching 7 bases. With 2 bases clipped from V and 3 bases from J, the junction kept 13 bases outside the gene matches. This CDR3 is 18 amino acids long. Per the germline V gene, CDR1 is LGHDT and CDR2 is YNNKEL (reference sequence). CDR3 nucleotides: TGTGCCAGCAGCCAATTCTGGCAGGGAGGGAGCATCTACAATGAGCAGTTCTTC. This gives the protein CASSQFWQGGSIYNEQFF.

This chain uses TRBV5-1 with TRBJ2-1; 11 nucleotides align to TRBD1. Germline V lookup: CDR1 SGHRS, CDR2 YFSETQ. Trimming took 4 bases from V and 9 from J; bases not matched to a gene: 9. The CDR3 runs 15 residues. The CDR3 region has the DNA TGCGCCAGCAGCCCCGGGACAGGGGGGGTGGGTGAGCAGTTCTTC. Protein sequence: CASSPGTGGVGEQFF.

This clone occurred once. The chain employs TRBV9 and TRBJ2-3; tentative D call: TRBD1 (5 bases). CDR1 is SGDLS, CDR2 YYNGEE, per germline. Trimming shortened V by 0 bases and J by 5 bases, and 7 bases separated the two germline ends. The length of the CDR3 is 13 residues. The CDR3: CASSVGRVDTQYF. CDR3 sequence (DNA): TGTGCCAGCAGCGTAGGCAGGGTAGATACGCAGTATTTT.

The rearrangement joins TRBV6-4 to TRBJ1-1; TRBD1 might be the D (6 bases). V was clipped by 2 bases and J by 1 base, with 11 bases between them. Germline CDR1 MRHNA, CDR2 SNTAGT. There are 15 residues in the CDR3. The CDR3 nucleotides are TGTGCCAGCAGTGACGTTGTGGGGGCGAACACTGAAGCTTTCTTT. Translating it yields CASSDVVGANTEAFF.

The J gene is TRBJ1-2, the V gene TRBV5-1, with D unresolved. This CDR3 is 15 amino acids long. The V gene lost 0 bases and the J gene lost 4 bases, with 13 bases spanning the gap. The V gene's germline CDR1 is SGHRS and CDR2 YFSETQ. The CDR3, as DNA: TGCGCCAGCAGCTTGGGGGTGGAAGACTCCTATGGCTACACCTTC. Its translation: CASSLGVEDSYGYTF. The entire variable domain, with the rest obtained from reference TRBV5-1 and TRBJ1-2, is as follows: KAGVTQTPRYLIKTRGQQVTLSCSPISGHRSVSWYQQTPGQGLQFLFEYFSETQRNKGNFPGRFSGRQFSNSRSEMNVSTLELGDSALYLCASSLGVEDSYGYTFGSGTRLTVV.